These 16 T cell receptor beta chains originate from one sample sequenced in a study of T-cell memory formation after mild COVID-19. TCRdb independently ran MiXCR on the 5' RACE reads; one entry per CDR3 protein. Here the sample spans fewer than 700,000 distinct CDR3 sequences, roughly 22% being singletons. The specimen was PBMCs or a T cell subset sorted from them (not recorded which). The receptors stem from an adult woman who had mild COVID-19 (a few samples of this study predate the infection). Cell type and time point are not known.

There are a few counts of this clonotype. The chain is built from TRBV12-5 and TRBJ2-1, with 10 bases identical to TRBD2. V dropped 5 bases and J dropped 6; count of bases not matched to a gene: 16. The CDR3 spans 18 residues. Germline V CDR1 and CDR2: LGHNT, FRNRAP. The CDR3 here is CASGRQSLAGGPLNEQFF. In nucleotides, the CDR3 is TGTGCTAGTGGTAGACAAAGTTTAGCGGGAGGCCCACTCAATGAGCAGTTCTTC. The entire variable domain, with the rest obtained from reference TRBV12-5 and TRBJ2-1, is as follows: DARVTQTPRHKVTEMGQEVTMRCQPILGHNTVFWYRQTMMQGLELLAYFRNRAPLDDSGMPKDRFSAEMPDATLATLKIQPSEPRDSAVYFCASGRQSLAGGPLNEQFFGPGTRLTVL.

V and J are TRBV12-3 or TRBV12-4 and TRBJ2-2; 16 bases align to TRBD2. With V trimmed by 5 bases and J by 4 bases, 7 bases remained unmatched. This CDR3 region has 18 residues. Here the CDR3 DNA reads TGTGCCAGCAGTCCTGGGACTAGCGGGGGGGCCGGCACCGGGGAGCTGTTTTTT. It specifies CASSPGTSGGAGTGELFF.

CDR3 DNA sequence: TGTGCCAGCAGCTCCGATCAATTGACTAGCGGGAGACATGAGCAGTTCTTC. Protein product: CASSSDQLTSGRHEQFF. V and J are TRBV6-5 and TRBJ2-1; TRBD2 agrees at 12 bases. The CDR3 totals 17 residues. The germline V gene has CDR1 MNHEY and CDR2 SVGAGI. With V trimmed by 6 bases and J by 8 bases, 14 bases remained unmatched.

This clonotype was counted a few times. The genes are TRBV11-2 and TRBJ2-7; D not resolved. V was trimmed by 0 bases and J by 6 bases, leaving 6 bases between them. The CDR3 extends over 12 amino acids. Germline CDR1 reads SGHAT; CDR2 reads FQNNGV. CDR3 DNA: TGTGCCAGCAGCTTAGACAGATCCGAGCAGTACTTC. Protein sequence: CASSLDRSEQYF.

This clonotype was counted only a few times. V gene TRBV30 combines with J gene TRBJ1-1; D gene unclear. The CDR3 has 12 amino acids. The germline V gene encodes CDR1 GTSNPN and CDR2 SVGIG (reference sequence). With 0 bases removed from V and 10 bases from J, the gap between germline ends came to 12 bases. The DNA for the CDR3 is TGTGCCTGGAGTGTATTCGGGGAAGGAGCTTTCTTT. Residues: CAWSVFGEGAFF.

The rearrangement joins TRBV5-6 to TRBJ2-7, with 9 bases that match TRBD1. Germline V CDR1 and CDR2: SGHDT, YYEEEE. With V trimmed by 0 bases and J by 6 bases, 10 bases remained unmatched. The CDR3 runs 16 residues. CDR3 amino acids: CASSLAGTGGQGEQYF. CDR3 in DNA: TGTGCCAGCAGCTTGGCGGGAACAGGGGGCCAGGGCGAGCAGTACTTC. The whole variable domain, remainder taken from reference TRBV5-6 and TRBJ2-7, is DAGVTQSPTHLIKTRGQQVTLRCSPKSGHDTVSWYQQALGQGPQFIFQYYEEEERQRGNFPDRFSGHQFPNYSSELNVNALLLGDSALYLCASSLAGTGGQGEQYFGPGTRLTVT.

The chain combines TRBV5-4 with TRBJ2-7, with 9 bases identical to TRBD2. CDR3 length equals 17 residues. Germline lookup yields CDR1 SGHNT and CDR2 YYREEE (reference sequence). V gave up 0 bases and J gave up 3 bases; unmatched junction bases: 10. CDR3 in amino acids: CASSLGPAGGSGYEQYF. The CDR3 DNA sequence: TGTGCCAGCAGCTTGGGGCCAGCGGGAGGTTCAGGCTACGAGCAGTACTTC.

This clonotype was observed a few times. This rearrangement joins TRBV12-3 or TRBV12-4 to TRBJ1-3; no reliable D call. Trimming removed 2 bases from V and 2 bases from J, with 7 bases in between. This CDR3 region has 14 residues. CDR3 sequence (DNA): TGTGCCAGCAGTTTATCATCAACTGGAAACACCATATATTTT. Protein product: CASSLSSTGNTIYF.

The V call is TRBV6-6, the J call TRBJ2-3; weak D call: TRBD1 (6 bases). Germline V gene lookup returns CDR1 MNHNY and CDR2 SVGAGI (reference sequence). The CDR3 runs 14 residues. Trimming left V 4 bases short and J 5 bases short, with 13 bases between. CDR3: CASSFRTDVDTQYF. CDR3 nucleotide sequence: TGTGCCAGCAGTTTTAGGACAGATGTAGATACGCAGTATTTT.

The chain joins TRBV6-5 to TRBJ2-7; the D gene could be TRBD1 or TRBD2 (5 bases each). Germline V gene lookup returns CDR1 MNHEY and CDR2 SVGAGI. CDR3 length: 13 amino acids. V gave up 6 bases and J gave up 2 bases, with 11 bases separating them. The CDR3 DNA is TGTGCCAGCAGGAGGGGTATCCCCTACGAGCAGTACTTC. Amino acid sequence: CASRRGIPYEQYF.

The chain recombines TRBV6-5 with TRBJ2-3; perhaps D is TRBD1 or TRBD2 (5 bases each). CDR1 MNHEY and CDR2 SVGAGI come from the germline V gene. V lost 4 bases to trimming and J lost 6 bases, with 17 bases between them. CDR3 size: 15 residues. The CDR3 sequence: CASSFTGDGADTQYF. CDR3 bases: TGTGCCAGCAGTTTCACTGGGGACGGGGCGGATACGCAGTATTTT.

Only a few counts were recorded for this clonotype. This chain uses TRBV20-1 with TRBJ1-4, with a weak D call TRBD1 (5 bases). The CDR3 is 14 residues long. With 5 bases removed from V and 4 bases from J, the gap between germline ends came to 14 bases. Germline CDR1 is DFQATT and CDR2 is SNEGSKA (reference sequence). The CDR3 nucleotides read TGCAGTGCTGCGGAGGGGTCCCTTAATGAAAAACTGTTTTTT. Residues: CSAAEGSLNEKLFF.

V gene TRBV6-6 combines with J gene TRBJ2-7, with D uncertain. The V end lost 2 bases, the J end lost 5 bases, and 4 bases lay between the germline ends. This CDR3 has 11 amino acids. Germline values: CDR1 MNHNY, CDR2 SVGAGI (reference sequence). Here the CDR3 reads CASSYEHEQYF. In nucleotides, the CDR3 is TGTGCCAGCAGTTACGAGCACGAGCAGTACTTC.

This clonotype was seen more than once but under ten times. The chain carries TRBV6-5 and TRBJ1-6; D remains ambiguous. The germline V and J ends were trimmed by 2 bases and 7 bases, with 15 bases remaining between them. Germline values: CDR1 MNHEY, CDR2 SVGAGI. The CDR3 is 16 amino acids. CDR3 sequence: CASSYVSGRGNSPLHF. For the CDR3, the DNA is TGTGCCAGCAGTTACGTTTCGGGGAGAGGGAATTCACCCCTCCACTTT.

This sequence joins TRBV2 and TRBJ1-2; D might be TRBD1 (5 bases). CDR1 is SNHLY, CDR2 FYNNEI, per germline. The CDR3 covers 15 residues. Trimming removed 0 bases from V and 7 bases from J, with 15 bases in between. The CDR3: CASSEAFGGSSGYTF. Here the CDR3 DNA reads TGTGCCAGCAGTGAAGCGTTTGGGGGGAGCTCTGGCTACACCTTC.

CDR3: CASSPRQGDEAFF. For the CDR3, the DNA is TGTGCCAGCTCACCACGGCAGGGTGATGAAGCTTTCTTT. V usage is TRBV18 and J usage is TRBJ1-1, with a tentative D call TRBD1 (5 bases). Germline V gene sequence: CDR1 KGHSH, CDR2 LQKENI. Trimming left V 1 base short and J 7 bases short, with 10 bases between. This CDR3 spans 13 amino acids. Full variable domain (missing parts from reference TRBV18 and TRBJ1-1): NAGVMQNPRHLVRRRGQEARLRCSPMKGHSHVYWYRQLPEEGLKFMVYLQKENIIDESGMPKERFSAEFPKEGPSILRIQQVVRGDSAAYFCASSPRQGDEAFFGQGTRLTVV.